This T cell receptor beta chain derives from a study of technical replicates of blood from four donors. Trimming cost V 0 bases and J 7 bases, with 14 bases left between them. The CDR3 is 15 amino acids. The germline V gene encodes CDR1 SGHRS and CDR2 YFSETQ. TCRdb's table, derived via immunoSEQ multiplex PCR, lists solely in-frame clones and lacks some. The table shows under 70,000 clones, with roughly 84% occurring only once. The sequencing input was PBMCs. The V gene is TRBV5-1, the J gene TRBJ1-5, with D unclear. The TCR originated in a human donor in good health. Some clones in this sample may be carry-over from other donors' samples. The CDR3 loop reads CASSLGGSPRQPQHF. The CDR3 DNA reads as TGCGCCAGCAGCTTGGGAGGTTCACCGAGGCAGCCCCAGCATTTT.